These 27 T cell receptor beta chains were all obtained from the same sample, sequenced in a study of T cell responses to AZD1222 COVID-19 vaccine (dated by TCRdb to the early 2020s). The label giving this sample's time point can be read as: baseline before first vaccination. The library was produced with the immunoSEQ multiplex PCR assay. Here the immuneACCESS table is served through TCRdb, limited to in-frame sequences with V and J called. Missing clones are a known gap in these copies; in checked studies unresolved V genes cover under half, and the rest lacks a known reason. The sample includes about 150,000 clones, with roughly 91% observed a single time. The ten largest clonotypes hold approximately 1.5% of the sample. Source: peripheral blood, taken on day 0 of AZD1222 vaccination. The receptors originated from an adult in good health.

The chain carries TRBV5-8 and TRBJ2-5, with D possibly TRBD1 on 6 matching bases. The CDR3 contains 17 residues. Per germline, CDR1 SGHTS and CDR2 YDEGEE. With 4 bases removed from V and 6 bases from J, the gap between germline ends came to 25 bases. The CDR3 region has the DNA TGTGCCAGCAGCATTCATCGTCGGGACACAAAGTTGAAGACCCAGTACTTC. Translation gives CASSIHRRDTKLKTQYF. Full variable domain (outside the CDR3, taken from reference TRBV5-8 and TRBJ2-5): EAGVTQSPTHLIKTRGQQATLRCSPISGHTSVYWYQQALGLGLQFLLWYDEGEERNRGNFPPRFSGRQFPNYSSELNVNALELEDSALYLCASSIHRRDTKLKTQYFGPGTRLLVL.

V gene TRBV2 combines with J gene TRBJ1-4, with D unresolved. Trimming stripped 9 bases from V and 5 bases from J, with 16 bases between. Germline V gene data show CDR1 as SNHLY and CDR2 as FYNNEI. CDR3 length equals 14 residues. CDR3 nucleotides: TGTGCCAGTTCGGGCGGTGGAGTAAATGAAAAACTGTTTTTT. Its protein product is CASSGGGVNEKLFF.

The gene calls are TRBV7-3 and TRBJ2-7, with 8 bases fitting TRBD2. This CDR3 is built from 15 residues. Unmatched junction bases numbered 3, after V lost 1 base and J lost 1 base. CDR1 and CDR2 (germline): SGHTA, FQGTGA. CDR3 sequence reads: CASSLSGGNSYEQYF. The DNA of the CDR3 is TGTGCCAGCAGCTTAAGCGGGGGGAATTCCTACGAGCAGTACTTC.

The CDR3 DNA sequence: TGTGCCAGCAGTTCCAGGGGGCCTGGAAACACCATATATTTT. The encoded protein is CASSSRGPGNTIYF. This chain uses TRBV27 with TRBJ1-3; 8 nucleotides match TRBD1. The V gene's germline CDR1 is MNHEY and CDR2 SMNVEV (reference sequence). The V and J ends lost 4 bases and 2 bases, in that order; junction bases with no gene match: 1. This CDR3 is 14 amino acids long.

The chain couples TRBV12-3 or TRBV12-4 to TRBJ1-5, with D uncertain. The CDR3 contains 13 residues. Trimming took off 2 bases at V and 4 bases at J, with 6 bases between the two ends. CDR3 sequence: CASSLQENQPQHF. CDR3 nucleotides: TGTGCCAGCAGTTTACAAGAGAATCAGCCCCAGCATTTT.

The chain couples TRBV6-5 to TRBJ1-2; the D gene is possibly TRBD1 (6 bases). The CDR3 length is 15 residues. The germline V gene encodes CDR1 MNHEY and CDR2 SVGAGI. Trimming cost V 5 bases and J 4 bases, with 17 bases left between them. CDR3 sequence: CASSIIGQTPYGYTF. In DNA, the CDR3 is TGTGCCAGCAGTATCATCGGACAGACTCCCTATGGCTACACCTTC.

The chain joins TRBV5-6 to TRBJ1-2; D call uncertain. The CDR3 is made up of 16 amino acids. Germline-derived CDR1 and CDR2 are SGHDT and YYEEEE. V gave up 4 bases and J gave up 3 bases, with 19 bases separating them. The CDR3 reads CASSRPVIRSDYGYTF. DNA for the CDR3: TGTGCCAGCAGCCGTCCGGTCATACGGTCTGACTATGGCTACACCTTC.

This chain connects TRBV25-1 to TRBJ2-7, with a tentative D call TRBD1 (6 bases). This CDR3 contains 14 residues. V was trimmed by 8 bases and J by 6 bases, leaving 20 bases between them. Germline CDR1 is MGHDK and CDR2 is SYGVNS. Written as DNA, the CDR3 is TGTGCCAGCTCCTTGGGGGCTTTATCCACCGAGCAGTACTTC. Translating gives CASSLGALSTEQYF.

J is TRBJ1-1 and V is TRBV30; no definite D call. With 5 bases removed from V and 0 bases from J, the gap between germline ends came to 7 bases. CDR3 size: 12 residues. Per the germline V gene, CDR1 is GTSNPN and CDR2 is SVGIG (reference sequence). CDR3 region: CAWLQVNTEAFF. The CDR3 DNA reads TGTGCCTGGCTTCAGGTGAACACTGAAGCTTTCTTT.

The gene calls are TRBV19 and TRBJ2-1; 10 bases agree with TRBD2. Germline V CDR1 and CDR2: LNHDA, SQIVND (reference sequence). The V segment lost 7 bases and the J segment 5 bases; nucleotides outside the gene matches: 5. The CDR3 consists of 14 residues. CDR3 sequence (DNA): TGTGCCAGTAAGGAAACTAGCGGGAACAATGAGCAGTTCTTC. Encoded protein: CASKETSGNNEQFF.

V gene TRBV5-4 combines with J gene TRBJ2-2; 8 bases align to TRBD2. The J segment lost 4 bases and the V segment lost 2 bases, leaving 7 bases of the junction unmatched. The CDR3 has 16 amino acids. Germline loops: CDR1 SGHNT, CDR2 YYREEE (reference sequence). The CDR3 DNA sequence: TGTGCCAGCAGCTTACCCAGGGCGGGGGGCACCGGGGAGCTGTTTTTT. Amino acid sequence: CASSLPRAGGTGELFF.

V and J are TRBV9 and TRBJ2-3, with 13 bases matching TRBD2. CDR1 SGDLS and CDR2 YYNGEE come from the germline V gene. The CDR3 length is 16 residues. CDR3 DNA: TGTGCTAGCGGATTGGGGACTAGCGGGATCGTCGATACGCAGTATTTT. As protein: CASGLGTSGIVDTQYF.

The V and J genes are TRBV3-1 (or the pseudogene TRBV3-2) and TRBJ1-2, with D hard to call. There are 14 residues in the CDR3. Looked up from germline, CDR1 is LGHDT and CDR2 is YNNKEL (reference sequence). Deletions cut 0 bases from V and 6 bases from J, with 11 bases between. CDR3 in amino acids: CASSQDGLGHGYTF. CDR3 in DNA: TGTGCCAGCAGCCAAGATGGGCTAGGTCATGGCTACACCTTC.

This clone was recorded a few times. This chain uses TRBV28 with TRBJ2-7; D unclear. The CDR3 is made up of 13 amino acids. Deletions cut 4 bases from V and 5 bases from J, with 12 bases between. Germline lookup yields CDR1 MDHEN and CDR2 SYDVKM. The CDR3 region is CASSSGSFHEQYF. DNA for the CDR3: TGTGCCAGCAGTTCCGGGTCCTTCCACGAGCAGTACTTC. The full variable domain, rest sourced from reference TRBV28 and TRBJ2-7, is DVKVTQSSRYLVKRTGEKVFLECVQDMDHENMFWYRQDPGLGLRLIYFSYDVKMKEKGDIPEGYSVSREKKERFSLILESASTNQTSMYLCASSSGSFHEQYFGPGTRLTVT.

The chain has TRBV5-4 and TRBJ2-3, with D uncertain. Germline V lookup: CDR1 SGHNT, CDR2 YYREEE (reference sequence). V shed 0 bases and J shed 2 bases, with 7 bases lying between them. The CDR3 extends over 14 amino acids. CDR3 loop: CASSLGLPTDTQYF. CDR3 nucleotide sequence: TGTGCCAGCAGCTTGGGTTTGCCCACAGATACGCAGTATTTT. Full variable domain (rest looked up from reference TRBV5-4 and TRBJ2-3): ETGVTQSPTHLIKTRGQQVTLRCSSQSGHNTVSWYQQALGQGPQFIFQYYREEENGRGNFPPRFSGLQFPNYSSELNVNALELDDSALYLCASSLGLPTDTQYFGPGTRLTVL.

In the case of this clone: Other DNA sequences in the sample encode the same CDR3. The rearrangement links TRBV9 to TRBJ1-5; no reliable D call. The CDR3 contains 13 residues. Trimming cost V 0 bases and J 6 bases, with 7 bases left between them. Germline V gene lookup returns CDR1 SGDLS and CDR2 YYNGEE. In DNA, the CDR3 is TGTGCCAGCAGCGTAGATTTAGGTCAGCCCCAGCATTTT. Translating gives CASSVDLGQPQHF. The entire variable domain, with the rest obtained from reference TRBV9 and TRBJ1-5, is as follows: DSGVTQTPKHLITATGQRVTLRCSPRSGDLSVYWYQQSLDQGLQFLIQYYNGEERAKGNILERFSAQQFPDLHSELNLSSLELGDSALYFCASSVDLGQPQHFGDGTRLSIL.

The gene calls are TRBV9 and TRBJ2-7; the D gene is possibly TRBD2 (6 bases). Germline CDR1 SGDLS, CDR2 YYNGEE. The CDR3 is 15 amino acids. V was clipped by 0 bases and J by 3 bases, with 13 bases between them. The CDR3 nucleotides are TGTGCCAGCAGCGTAGGGAGCGGGCGACGCTACGAGCAGTACTTC. It yields the protein CASSVGSGRRYEQYF.

This chain joins TRBV7-3 and TRBJ2-1; 7 nucleotides agree with TRBD2. J gave up 7 bases and V 5 bases, and 11 bases lay outside the gene matches. The CDR3 has 15 residues. The V gene's germline CDR1 is SGHTA and CDR2 FQGTGA. Here the CDR3 reads CASSIRSGDRNEQFF. The CDR3 region has the DNA TGTGCCAGCAGCATCCGAAGCGGGGATAGGAATGAGCAGTTCTTC.

The V gene is TRBV7-9, the J gene TRBJ2-5; TRBD1 might be the D (5 bases). With 0 bases removed from V and 2 bases from J, the gap between germline ends came to 10 bases. The CDR3 totals 15 residues. Per the germline V gene, CDR1 is SEHNR and CDR2 is FQNEAQ (reference sequence). The CDR3 sequence: CASSLAGPEQETQYF. The CDR3 nucleotides read TGTGCCAGCAGCTTAGCGGGGCCAGAACAAGAGACCCAGTACTTC.

J is TRBJ1-6 and V is TRBV5-6; D remains ambiguous. Trimming took off 4 bases at V and 9 bases at J, with 17 bases between the two ends. The CDR3 loop spans 15 amino acids. The germline V gene has CDR1 SGHDT and CDR2 YYEEEE. CDR3 sequence reads: CASSDGPLPGSPLHF. The CDR3 region has the DNA TGTGCCAGCAGCGACGGGCCCCTACCGGGTTCACCCCTCCACTTT.

The chain recombines TRBV24-1 with TRBJ2-1; 9 bases map to TRBD1. In germline, CDR1 is KGHDR, CDR2 SFDVKD. The CDR3 has 14 residues. Trimming cost V 3 bases and J 10 bases; bases outside gene matches: 6. CDR3 sequence (DNA): TGTGCCACCAGTGATAGGGACAGGGCCCAAGAGCAGTTCTTC. Protein: CATSDRDRAQEQFF.

The chain recombines TRBV6-4 with TRBJ1-1; the D is unclear. Per germline, CDR1 MRHNA and CDR2 SNTAGT. This CDR3 region has 13 residues. V was cut by 4 bases and J by 5 bases, with 11 bases left in between. This CDR3 is CASSVSMQTEAFF. The CDR3 DNA reads as TGTGCCAGCAGTGTATCAATGCAGACTGAAGCTTTCTTT.

The chain has TRBV28 and TRBJ2-5; D is perhaps TRBD2 (5 bases). This CDR3 has 14 residues. Germline loops: CDR1 MDHEN, CDR2 SYDVKM. Trimming removed 5 bases from V and 0 bases from J, with 10 bases in between. CDR3 loop: CASSPSGNQETQYF. The CDR3 region has the DNA TGTGCCAGCAGTCCGAGCGGAAACCAAGAGACCCAGTACTTC.

The chain recombines TRBV19 with TRBJ2-4; tentatively, D is TRBD2 (6 bases). The germline V gene has CDR1 LNHDA and CDR2 SQIVND (reference sequence). V shed 1 base and J shed 1 base, with 8 bases lying between them. This CDR3 is 15 amino acids long. The CDR3 reads CASSIGRAAKNIQYF. The CDR3 DNA is TGTGCCAGTAGTATAGGGAGGGCCGCCAAAAACATTCAGTACTTC.

This chain links TRBV2 with TRBJ2-5; D is unclear. The CDR3 loop spans 13 amino acids. Germline CDR1 SNHLY, CDR2 FYNNEI. The germline V and J ends were trimmed by 3 bases and 4 bases, with 9 bases remaining between them. CDR3 nucleotide sequence: TGTGCCAGCAGTGACGCGCAGCCAGAGACCCAGTACTTC. Translating it yields CASSDAQPETQYF.

V usage is TRBV30 and J usage is TRBJ2-6; possibly TRBD1 for D (5 bases). CDR3 length: 16 residues. V lost 1 base to trimming and J lost 1 base, with 11 bases between them. Germline CDR1 is GTSNPN and CDR2 is SVGIG (reference sequence). The CDR3 here is CAWSARPGSGANVLTF. CDR3 nucleotide sequence: TGTGCCTGGAGTGCCCGACCAGGGTCTGGGGCCAACGTCCTGACTTTC.

This chain connects TRBV9 to TRBJ1-2, with unresolved D. The CDR3 has 15 amino acids. Germline CDR1 reads SGDLS; CDR2 reads YYNGEE. The V and J ends lost 4 bases and 4 bases respectively, with 17 bases between them. For the CDR3, the DNA is TGTGCCAGCAGCCCTACCTCCGACGGATTCTATGGCTACACCTTC. It encodes CASSPTSDGFYGYTF.